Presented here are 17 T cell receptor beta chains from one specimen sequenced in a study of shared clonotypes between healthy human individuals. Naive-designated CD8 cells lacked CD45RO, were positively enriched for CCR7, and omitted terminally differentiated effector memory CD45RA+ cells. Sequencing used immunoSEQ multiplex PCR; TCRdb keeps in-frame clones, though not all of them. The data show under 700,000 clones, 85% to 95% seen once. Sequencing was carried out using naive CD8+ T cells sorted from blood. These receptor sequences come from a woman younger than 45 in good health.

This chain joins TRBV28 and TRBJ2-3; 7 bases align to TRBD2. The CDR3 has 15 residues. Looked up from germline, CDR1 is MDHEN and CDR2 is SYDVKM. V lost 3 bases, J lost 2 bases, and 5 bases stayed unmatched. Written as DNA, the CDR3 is TGTGCCAGCAGTTTGCTAGCGGCCCCCACAGATACGCAGTATTTT. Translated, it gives CASSLLAAPTDTQYF.

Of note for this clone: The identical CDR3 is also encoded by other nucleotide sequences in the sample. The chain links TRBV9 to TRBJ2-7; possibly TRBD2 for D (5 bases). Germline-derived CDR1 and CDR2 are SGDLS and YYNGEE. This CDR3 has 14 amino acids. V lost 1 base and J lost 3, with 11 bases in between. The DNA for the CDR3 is TGTGCCAGCAGCGTAAGCGGAGGTGGCTACGAGCAGTACTTC. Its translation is CASSVSGGGYEQYF. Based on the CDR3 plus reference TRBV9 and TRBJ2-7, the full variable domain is DSGVTQTPKHLITATGQRVTLRCSPRSGDLSVYWYQQSLDQGLQFLIQYYNGEERAKGNILERFSAQQFPDLHSELNLSSLELGDSALYFCASSVSGGGYEQYFGPGTRLTVT.

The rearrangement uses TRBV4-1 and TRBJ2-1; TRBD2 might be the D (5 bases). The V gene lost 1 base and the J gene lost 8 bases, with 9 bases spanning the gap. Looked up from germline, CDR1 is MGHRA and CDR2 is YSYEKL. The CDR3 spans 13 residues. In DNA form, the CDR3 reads TGCGCCAGCAGCCAAGGGGCGGGCGATGAGCAGTTCTTC. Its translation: CASSQGAGDEQFF.

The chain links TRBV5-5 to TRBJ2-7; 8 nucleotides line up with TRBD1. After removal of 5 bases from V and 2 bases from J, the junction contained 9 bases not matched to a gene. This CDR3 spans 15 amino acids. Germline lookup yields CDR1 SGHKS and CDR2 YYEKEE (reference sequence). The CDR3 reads CASSNRDRTPYEQYF. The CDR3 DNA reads TGTGCCAGCAGTAACCGGGACAGGACCCCCTACGAGCAGTACTTC.

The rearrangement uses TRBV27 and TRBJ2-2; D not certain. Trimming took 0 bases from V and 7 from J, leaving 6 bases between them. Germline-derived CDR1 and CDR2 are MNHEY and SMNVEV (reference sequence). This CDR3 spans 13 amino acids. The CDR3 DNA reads TGTGCCAGCAGTTTATCGAAGTACGGGGAGCTGTTTTTT. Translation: CASSLSKYGELFF.

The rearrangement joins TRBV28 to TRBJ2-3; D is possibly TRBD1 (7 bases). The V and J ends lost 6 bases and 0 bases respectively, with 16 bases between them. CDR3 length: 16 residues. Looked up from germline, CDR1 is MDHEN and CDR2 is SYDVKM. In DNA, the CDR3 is TGTGCCAGCAGCCCAGGGGGGTTGGGGAGCACAGATACGCAGTATTTT. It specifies CASSPGGLGSTDTQYF.

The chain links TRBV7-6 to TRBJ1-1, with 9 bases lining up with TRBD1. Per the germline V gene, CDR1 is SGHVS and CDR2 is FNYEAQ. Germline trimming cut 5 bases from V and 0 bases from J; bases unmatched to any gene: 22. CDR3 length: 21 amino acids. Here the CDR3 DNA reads TGTGCCAGCAGCGCCCAGTGGGTTTACCGGGACAGGGCTAATCTGAACACTGAAGCTTTCTTT. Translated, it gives CASSAQWVYRDRANLNTEAFF. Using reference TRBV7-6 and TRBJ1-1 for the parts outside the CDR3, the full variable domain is GAGVSQSPRYKVTKRGQDVALRCDPISGHVSLYWYRQALGQGPEFLTYFNYEAQQDKSGLPNDRFSAERPEGSISTLTIQRTEQRDSAMYRCASSAQWVYRDRANLNTEAFFGQGTRLTVV.

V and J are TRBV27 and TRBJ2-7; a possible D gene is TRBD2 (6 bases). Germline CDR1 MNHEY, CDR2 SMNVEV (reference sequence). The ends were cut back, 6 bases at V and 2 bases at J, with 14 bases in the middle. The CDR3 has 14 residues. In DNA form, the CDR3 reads TGTGCCAGCAGCCCCATGCCGGGGGCCTACGAGCAGTACTTC. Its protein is CASSPMPGAYEQYF.

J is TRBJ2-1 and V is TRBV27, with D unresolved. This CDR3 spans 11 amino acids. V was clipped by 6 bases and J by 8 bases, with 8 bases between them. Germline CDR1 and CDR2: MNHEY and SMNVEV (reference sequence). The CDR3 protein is CASRQLDEQFF. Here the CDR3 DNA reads TGTGCCAGCAGACAGCTGGATGAGCAGTTCTTC.

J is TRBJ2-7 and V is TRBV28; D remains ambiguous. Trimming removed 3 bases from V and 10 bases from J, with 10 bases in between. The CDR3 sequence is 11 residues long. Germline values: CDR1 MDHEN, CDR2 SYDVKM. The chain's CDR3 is CASSFMFRQYF. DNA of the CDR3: TGTGCCAGCAGTTTTATGTTCCGTCAGTACTTC.

This chain's CDR3 is CASSLAGPGELFF. The DNA for the CDR3 is TGTGCCAGCAGCTTAGCAGGGCCCGGGGAGCTGTTTTTT. V gene TRBV11-1 combines with J gene TRBJ2-2; D remains unclear. The ends were cut back, 0 bases at V and 6 bases at J, with 5 bases in the middle. The CDR3 is 13 amino acids. CDR1 SGHAT and CDR2 FQDESV come from the germline V gene (reference sequence).

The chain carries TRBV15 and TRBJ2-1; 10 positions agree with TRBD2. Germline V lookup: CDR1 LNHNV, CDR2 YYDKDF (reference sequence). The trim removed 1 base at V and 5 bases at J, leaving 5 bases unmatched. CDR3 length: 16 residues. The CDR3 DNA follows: TGTGCCACCAGCAGAGTCACTAGCGGGGCCGACAATGAGCAGTTCTTC. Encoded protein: CATSRVTSGADNEQFF.

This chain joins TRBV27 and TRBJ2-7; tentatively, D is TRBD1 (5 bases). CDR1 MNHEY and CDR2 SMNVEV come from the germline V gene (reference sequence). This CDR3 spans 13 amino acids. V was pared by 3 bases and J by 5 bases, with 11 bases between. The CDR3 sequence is CASSFSGSNEQYF. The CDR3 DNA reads TGTGCCAGCAGTTTCTCAGGGTCCAACGAGCAGTACTTC.

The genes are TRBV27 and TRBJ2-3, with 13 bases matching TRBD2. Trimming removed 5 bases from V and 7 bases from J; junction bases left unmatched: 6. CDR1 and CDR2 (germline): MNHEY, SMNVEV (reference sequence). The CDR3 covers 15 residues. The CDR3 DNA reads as TGTGCCAGCAGTCCCGGGACTAGCGGGACAAATACGCAGTATTTT. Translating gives CASSPGTSGTNTQYF.

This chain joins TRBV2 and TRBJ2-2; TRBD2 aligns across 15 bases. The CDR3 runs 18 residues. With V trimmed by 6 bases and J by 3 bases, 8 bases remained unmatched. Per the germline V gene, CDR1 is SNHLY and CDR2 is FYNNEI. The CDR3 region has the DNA TGTGCCAGCAGAGCAGGACTAGCGGGAGGGCCCGACACCGGGGAGCTGTTTTTT. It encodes CASRAGLAGGPDTGELFF.

The CDR3 bases are TGCGCCAGCAGCGCTCGGGGGGGTGAAAAACTGTTTTTT. It specifies CASSARGGEKLFF. The chain has TRBV4-1 and TRBJ1-4, with a weak D call TRBD1 (5 bases). The CDR3 is 13 amino acids. Per the germline V gene, CDR1 is MGHRA and CDR2 is YSYEKL. Trimming removed 5 bases from V and 7 bases from J, with 11 bases in between.

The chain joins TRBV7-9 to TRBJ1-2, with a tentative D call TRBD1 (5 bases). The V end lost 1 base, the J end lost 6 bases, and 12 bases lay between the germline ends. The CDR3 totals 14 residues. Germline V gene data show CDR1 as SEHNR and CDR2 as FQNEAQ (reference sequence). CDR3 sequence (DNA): TGTGCCAGCAGCTTAGAAGGGGCTGGGGATGGCTACACCTTC. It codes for CASSLEGAGDGYTF.